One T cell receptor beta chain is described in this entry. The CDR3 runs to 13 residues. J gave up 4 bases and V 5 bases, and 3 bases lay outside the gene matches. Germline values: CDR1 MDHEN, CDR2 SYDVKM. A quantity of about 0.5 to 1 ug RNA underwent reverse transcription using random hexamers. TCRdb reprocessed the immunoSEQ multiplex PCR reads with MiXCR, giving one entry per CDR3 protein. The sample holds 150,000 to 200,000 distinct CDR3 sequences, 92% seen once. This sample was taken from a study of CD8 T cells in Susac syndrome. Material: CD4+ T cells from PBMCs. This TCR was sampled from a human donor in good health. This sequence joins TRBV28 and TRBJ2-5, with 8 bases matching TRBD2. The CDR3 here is CASSLLAGETQYF. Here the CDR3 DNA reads TGTGCCAGCAGTCTCCTAGCGGGAGAGACCCAGTACTTC.